Listed here are 27 T cell receptor beta chains from one sample, sequenced in a study of cytomegalovirus exposure and HLA in healthy donors. Assay: immunoSEQ multiplex PCR; the TCRdb copy retains only in-frame clones and omits some. The sample has 110,000 to 150,000 clones, 86% seen once. The sequencing input was PBMCs. These receptors were obtained from a man younger than 35 in good health and CMV-seronegative.

The chain couples TRBV27 to TRBJ1-5, with D perhaps TRBD1 (5 bases). The CDR3 has 15 residues. Germline lookup yields CDR1 MNHEY and CDR2 SMNVEV (reference sequence). V lost 3 bases and J 2 bases, leaving 11 bases between the germline ends. In DNA, the CDR3 is TGTGCCAGCAGTTTTTCGGCGGGGGGCAATCAGCCCCAGCATTTT. This encodes CASSFSAGGNQPQHF.

The genes are TRBV4-1 and TRBJ2-7; 7 bases are a match to TRBD2. This CDR3 comprises 13 residues. The germline V gene encodes CDR1 MGHRA and CDR2 YSYEKL. The V gene end was trimmed by 4 bases and the J gene end by 11 bases; junction bases not matched to a gene: 11. The CDR3 DNA reads TGCGCCAGCAGCCCGTGGTCCGAGCGGGGTAAGTACTTC. Amino acid sequence: CASSPWSERGKYF.

This chain joins TRBV6-5 and TRBJ2-6; 8 nucleotides agree with TRBD1. The CDR3 covers 15 residues. Per the germline V gene, CDR1 is MNHEY and CDR2 is SVGAGI. Germline trimming cut 11 bases from V and 0 bases from J; bases unmatched to any gene: 6. The CDR3 DNA reads as TGTGCCCTGGGACAGGCGAACTCTGGGGCCAACGTCCTGACTTTC. It translates to CALGQANSGANVLTF.

This clone showed up just once. V gene TRBV9 combines with J gene TRBJ2-3, with TRBD1 matching over 7 bases. CDR1 is SGDLS, CDR2 YYNGEE, per germline. The CDR3 totals 15 residues. V gave up 3 bases and J gave up 2 bases; unmatched junction bases: 6. The DNA for the CDR3 is TGTGCCAGCAGCGAAGAGGGGGCTATCACAGATACGCAGTATTTT. It codes for CASSEEGAITDTQYF. The variable domain in full, with the rest retrieved from reference TRBV9 and TRBJ2-3, is DSGVTQTPKHLITATGQRVTLRCSPRSGDLSVYWYQQSLDQGLQFLIQYYNGEERAKGNILERFSAQQFPDLHSELNLSSLELGDSALYFCASSEEGAITDTQYFGPGTRLTVL.

The genes are TRBV15 and TRBJ1-1, with TRBD1 as a possible D gene (6 bases). CDR1 LNHNV and CDR2 YYDKDF come from the germline V gene (reference sequence). CDR3 size: 18 residues. V was clipped by 0 bases and J by 1 base, with 18 bases between them. CDR3 in amino acids: CATSREGAVVKENTEAFF. The CDR3 DNA follows: TGTGCCACCAGCAGAGAGGGGGCAGTCGTTAAGGAGAACACTGAAGCTTTCTTT.

V gene TRBV5-1 combines with J gene TRBJ1-4, with 10 positions matching TRBD1. The CDR3 has 14 amino acids. J gave up 7 bases and V 4 bases, and 4 bases lay outside the gene matches. Per germline, CDR1 SGHRS and CDR2 YFSETQ. The CDR3 DNA sequence: TGCGCCAGCAGCCCGGGACAGGGGCGTGAAAAACTGTTTTTT. It translates to CASSPGQGREKLFF. Full variable domain (rest looked up from reference TRBV5-1 and TRBJ1-4): KAGVTQTPRYLIKTRGQQVTLSCSPISGHRSVSWYQQTPGQGLQFLFEYFSETQRNKGNFPGRFSGRQFSNSRSEMNVSTLELGDSALYLCASSPGQGREKLFFGSGTQLSVL.

V gene TRBV7-5 combines with J gene TRBJ1-3. TRBV7-5 is given as a pseudogene. This CDR3 region has 18 residues. CDR3 DNA: TGTGCCAGAAGCTTATTTAGTCAGAACGGGGAGGAGAGAAACACCATATATTTT. It translates to CARSLFSQNGEERNTIYF.

The V gene is TRBV29-1, the J gene TRBJ2-3; 8 bases map to TRBD1. Unmatched junction bases numbered 4, after V lost 7 bases and J lost 4 bases. Germline CDR1 is SQVTM and CDR2 is ANQGSEA. There are 12 residues in the CDR3. CDR3 sequence: CSADRGSDTQYF. In DNA form, the CDR3 reads TGCAGCGCCGACAGGGGATCAGATACGCAGTATTTT.

The rearrangement uses TRBV11-2 and TRBJ1-1; no firm D call. Germline lookup yields CDR1 SGHAT and CDR2 FQNNGV. This CDR3 is 13 amino acids long. V shed 2 bases and J shed 4 bases, with 8 bases lying between them. The CDR3 DNA is TGTGCCAGCAGCTTAAGAGGTTTCACTGAAGCTTTCTTT. Translating gives CASSLRGFTEAFF.

This chain connects TRBV7-2 to TRBJ2-1, with 12 bases matching TRBD2. Germline lookup yields CDR1 SGHTA and CDR2 FQGNSA. This CDR3 spans 17 amino acids. Trimming took 5 bases from V and 7 from J; bases not matched to a gene: 12. In DNA form, the CDR3 reads TGTGCCAGCAGCCCCGACCCTCTAGCGGGAGGGCGGAATGAGCAGTTCTTC. It is translated as CASSPDPLAGGRNEQFF.

This clone was observed a handful of times. The V gene is TRBV27, the J gene TRBJ2-7; 7 nucleotides match TRBD2. The germline CDR1 and CDR2 sequences are MNHEY and SMNVEV (reference sequence). With 5 bases clipped from V and 6 bases from J, the junction kept 10 bases outside the gene matches. This CDR3 comprises 14 residues. The CDR3 DNA reads as TGTGCCAGCAGTCTAGGACTAGGGGCTAGCGAGCAGTACTTC. The encoded protein is CASSLGLGASEQYF.

V usage is TRBV6-1 and J usage is TRBJ2-1; 7 nucleotides line up with TRBD2. This CDR3 has 15 amino acids. Germline-derived CDR1 and CDR2 are MNHNS and SASEGT. Losses at the gene ends were 6 bases for V and 4 bases for J; bases not matched to a gene: 9. The CDR3 region is CASRQLAPGYNEQFF. CDR3 sequence (DNA): TGTGCCAGCAGACAACTAGCGCCAGGGTACAATGAGCAGTTCTTC.

The chain carries TRBV19 and TRBJ2-7; 7 nucleotides match TRBD1. V lost 6 bases, J lost 0 bases, and 5 bases stayed unmatched. CDR3 length: 14 amino acids. CDR1 is LNHDA and CDR2 is SQIVND in the germline V gene (reference sequence). The CDR3 sequence: CASRYRDSSYEQYF. CDR3 coding DNA: TGTGCCAGTAGGTACCGGGACAGCTCCTACGAGCAGTACTTC. The full variable domain, with the rest looked up from reference TRBV19 and TRBJ2-7, is DGGITQSPKYLFRKEGQNVTLSCEQNLNHDAMYWYRQDPGQGLRLIYYSQIVNDFQKGDIAEGYSVSREKKESFPLTVTSAQKNPTAFYLCASRYRDSSYEQYFGPGTRLTVT.

V and J are TRBV15 and TRBJ2-6; D gene ambiguous. The CDR3 has 16 residues. V was trimmed by 5 bases and J by 3 bases, leaving 14 bases between them. The germline CDR1 and CDR2 sequences are LNHNV and YYDKDF (reference sequence). The CDR3 loop is CATSPLTPDGANVLTF. CDR3 nucleotide sequence: TGTGCCACCAGCCCCTTAACCCCAGATGGGGCCAACGTCCTGACTTTC.

V is TRBV7-8 and J is TRBJ2-5; 8 bases map to TRBD1. With 5 bases clipped from V and 1 base from J, the junction kept 0 bases outside the gene matches. The CDR3 contains 13 residues. Germline V gene data show CDR1 as SGHVS and CDR2 as FQNEAQ. CDR3 sequence (DNA): TGTGCCAGCAGCGGACAGGGCCAAGAGACCCAGTACTTC. This sequence encodes CASSGQGQETQYF.

The gene calls are TRBV2 and TRBJ1-6, with D unresolved. Trimming took 3 bases from V and 7 from J, leaving 10 bases between them. Per the germline V gene, CDR1 is SNHLY and CDR2 is FYNNEI. The CDR3 is 14 residues long. The CDR3 bases are TGTGCCAGCAGTGAGGGCAGCCCCAATTCACCCCTCCACTTT. It yields the protein CASSEGSPNSPLHF.

The chain recombines TRBV4-3 with TRBJ2-1; 8 nucleotides match TRBD2. Germline CDR1 and CDR2: LGHNA and YSLEER. J lost 0 bases, V lost 1 base, and 8 bases had no gene match. The CDR3 length is 18 residues. For the CDR3, the DNA is TGCGCCAGCAGCCAAGCGATACTCGGGGGGGGCTCCTACAATGAGCAGTTCTTC. It encodes CASSQAILGGGSYNEQFF.

The rearrangement uses TRBV7-1 and TRBJ2-7; 7 nucleotides line up with TRBD1. TRBV7-1 falls under the ORF class, with uncertain function. The trim removed 4 bases at V and 1 base at J, leaving 7 bases unmatched. This CDR3 has 15 residues. In nucleotides, the CDR3 is TGTGCCAGCAGCTTAGAAGGGGGCGCTTCCTACGAGCAGTACTTC. Its translation is CASSLEGGASYEQYF.

The V call is TRBV30, the J call TRBJ1-3; D ambiguous. The germline V and J ends were trimmed by 3 bases and 10 bases, with 16 bases remaining between them. Germline V CDR1 and CDR2: GTSNPN, SVGIG (reference sequence). The CDR3 totals 13 residues. The DNA for the CDR3 is TGTGCCTGGAGCCCCGGATCCGCCAGGACCATATATTTT. Protein product: CAWSPGSARTIYF.

V and J are TRBV15 and TRBJ2-1, with D perhaps TRBD1 (6 bases). The CDR3 extends over 15 amino acids. Germline loops: CDR1 LNHNV, CDR2 YYDKDF (reference sequence). Deletions cut 5 bases from V and 1 base from J, with 12 bases between. CDR3 sequence: CATSPRQESYNEQFF. The DNA of the CDR3 is TGTGCCACCAGCCCGAGACAGGAATCCTACAATGAGCAGTTCTTC. The whole variable domain, filled in from reference TRBV15 and TRBJ2-1, reads DAMVIQNPRYQVTQFGKPVTLSCSQTLNHNVMYWYQQKSSQAPKLLFHYYDKDFNNEADTPDNFQSRRPNTSFCFLDIRSPGLGDTAMYLCATSPRQESYNEQFFGPGTRLTVL.

J is TRBJ1-2 and V is TRBV6-4; 11 bases fit TRBD1. CDR3 size: 16 residues. Germline V gene data show CDR1 as MRHNA and CDR2 as SNTAGT. The V gene end was trimmed by 6 bases and the J gene end by 7 bases; junction bases not matched to a gene: 13. CDR3 sequence (DNA): TGTGCCAGCAGCGGGACAGGGGGTTTCCTGAACGGTGGCTACACCTTC. It is translated as CASSGTGGFLNGGYTF.

The rearrangement links TRBV11-2 to TRBJ2-5; 7 bases map to TRBD1. V was pared by 5 bases and J by 5 bases, with 11 bases of the junction left unmatched. CDR3 length: 15 residues. Germline-derived CDR1 and CDR2 are SGHAT and FQNNGV. The CDR3 DNA reads TGTGCCAGCAGCCAAAATACAGGGGCTGCGGAGACCCAGTACTTC. Protein product: CASSQNTGAAETQYF.

The chain links TRBV16 to TRBJ1-5; maybe TRBD1 (5 bases). V lost 4 bases, J lost 7 bases, and 17 bases lay in between. This CDR3 has 15 residues. Germline V CDR1 and CDR2: KGHSY, FQNENV. Written as DNA, the CDR3 is TGTGCCAGCAGCCCCGGGGACGGGGGAGACCAGCCCCAGCATTTT. It yields the protein CASSPGDGGDQPQHF. The full variable domain, rest sourced from reference TRBV16 and TRBJ1-5, is GEEVAQTPKHLVRGEGQKAKLYCAPIKGHSYVFWYQQVLKNEFKFLISFQNENVFDETGMPKERFSAKCLPNSPCSLEIQATKLEDSAVYFCASSPGDGGDQPQHFGDGTRLSIL.

The genes are TRBV6-1 and TRBJ2-3; a weak D match, TRBD2 (5 bases). The CDR3 covers 14 residues. Germline V lookup: CDR1 MNHNS, CDR2 SASEGT. The V end was cut by 6 bases, the J end by 4 bases, with 14 bases between. The CDR3, as DNA: TGTGCCAGCAGGCGGATACTAGAGGCAGATACGCAGTATTTT. Its protein is CASRRILEADTQYF.

The CDR3 DNA reads as TGTGCCAGCAGCCCTCGGACAGGGTTAATCAATTCACCCCTCCACTTT. This encodes CASSPRTGLINSPLHF. V usage is TRBV7-6 and J usage is TRBJ1-6; 8 nucleotides match TRBD1. Germline V lookup: CDR1 SGHVS, CDR2 FNYEAQ. Trimming removed 5 bases from V and 7 bases from J; junction bases left unmatched: 10. The length of the CDR3 is 16 residues.

V usage is TRBV5-6 and J usage is TRBJ2-7; 7 bases line up with TRBD2. The germline V gene encodes CDR1 SGHDT and CDR2 YYEEEE. The V and J ends lost 0 bases and 1 base, in that order; junction bases with no gene match: 4. This CDR3 has 15 residues. The CDR3 sequence: CASSLVGAGSYEQYF. The CDR3 DNA sequence: TGTGCCAGCAGCTTGGTAGGAGCGGGGTCCTACGAGCAGTACTTC.

The V and J genes are TRBV15 and TRBJ1-5; D not resolved. Trimming shortened V by 1 base and J by 8 bases, and 6 bases separated the two germline ends. Germline CDR1 and CDR2: LNHNV and YYDKDF (reference sequence). This CDR3 is 12 amino acids long. CDR3 residues: CATSRAREPQHF. CDR3 in DNA: TGTGCCACCAGCAGAGCGAGAGAGCCCCAGCATTTT.